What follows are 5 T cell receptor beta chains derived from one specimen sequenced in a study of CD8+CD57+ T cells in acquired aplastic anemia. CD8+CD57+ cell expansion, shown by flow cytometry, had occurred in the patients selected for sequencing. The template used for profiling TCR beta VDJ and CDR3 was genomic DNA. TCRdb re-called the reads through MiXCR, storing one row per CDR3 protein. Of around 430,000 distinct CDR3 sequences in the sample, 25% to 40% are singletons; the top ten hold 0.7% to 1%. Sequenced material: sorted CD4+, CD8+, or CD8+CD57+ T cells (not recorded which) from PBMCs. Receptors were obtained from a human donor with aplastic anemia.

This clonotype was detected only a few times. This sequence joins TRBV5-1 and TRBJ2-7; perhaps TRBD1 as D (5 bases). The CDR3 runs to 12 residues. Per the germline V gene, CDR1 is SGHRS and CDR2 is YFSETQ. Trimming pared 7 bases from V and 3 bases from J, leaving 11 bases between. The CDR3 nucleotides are TGCGCCAGCGGGGCTCGTAGCTACGAGCAGTACTTC. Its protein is CASGARSYEQYF. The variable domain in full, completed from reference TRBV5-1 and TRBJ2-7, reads KAGVTQTPRYLIKTRGQQVTLSCSPISGHRSVSWYQQTPGQGLQFLFEYFSETQRNKGNFPGRFSGRQFSNSRSEMNVSTLELGDSALYLCASGARSYEQYFGPGTRLTVT.

CDR3 region: CASSEKRDSEAFF. DNA of the CDR3: TGTGCCAGCAGTGAGAAAAGGGACAGTGAAGCTTTCTTT. This rearrangement joins TRBV2 to TRBJ1-1, with TRBD1 matching over 7 bases. The ends lost 3 bases at V and 7 bases at J; junction bases unmatched: 5. Germline CDR1 and CDR2: SNHLY and FYNNEI. The CDR3 has 13 amino acids.

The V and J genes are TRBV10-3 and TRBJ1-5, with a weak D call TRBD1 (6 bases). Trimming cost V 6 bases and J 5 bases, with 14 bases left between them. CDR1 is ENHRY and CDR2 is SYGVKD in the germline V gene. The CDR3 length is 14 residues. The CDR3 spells CAISDVQGDQPQHF. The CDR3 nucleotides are TGTGCCATCAGCGATGTACAGGGTGATCAGCCCCAGCATTTT.

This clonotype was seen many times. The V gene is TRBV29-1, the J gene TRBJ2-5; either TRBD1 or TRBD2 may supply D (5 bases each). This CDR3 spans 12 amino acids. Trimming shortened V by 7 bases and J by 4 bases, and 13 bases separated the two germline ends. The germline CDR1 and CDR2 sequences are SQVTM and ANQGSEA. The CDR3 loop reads CSGGLGAETQYF. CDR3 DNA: TGCAGCGGGGGGTTAGGAGCAGAGACCCAGTACTTC.

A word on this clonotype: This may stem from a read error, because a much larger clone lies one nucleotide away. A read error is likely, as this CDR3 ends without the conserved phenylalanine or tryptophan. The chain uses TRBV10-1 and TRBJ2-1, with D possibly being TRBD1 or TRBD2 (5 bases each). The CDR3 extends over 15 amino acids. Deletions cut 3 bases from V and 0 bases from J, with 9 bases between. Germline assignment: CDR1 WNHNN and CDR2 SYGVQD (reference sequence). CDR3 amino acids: CASSDSGGSYNEQFS. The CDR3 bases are TGCGCCAGCAGTGACTCTGGGGGCTCCTACAATGAGCAGTTCTCC.